This paragraph reports one TCR beta chain. This clonotype was observed many times. Its antigen target is currently unknown. No clone much larger than this one lies a single base away; base qualities are absent. The CDR3 runs 15 amino acids, cysteine and phenylalanine included. Just the 45-base CDR3 DNA is kept, in frame starting at base 1. The germline V gene encodes CDR1 MDHEN and CDR2 SYDVKM. V and J lose 3 bases and 6 bases, and a span of 15 bases separates them. These data come from a study of T cells in Graves' hyperthyroidism and ophthalmopathy (dated by TCRdb to about 2019). Study-wide context: Peripheral blood was collected at initial diagnosis, before any treatment. To identify distinguishing TCR V-J signatures, a discovery cohort of 90 to 100 patients was used, comprising 43 with Graves' ophthalmopathy and under 60 with stable Graves' hyperthyroidism. Prospective prediction of ophthalmopathy was tested in an independent validation cohort of under 20 hyperthyroidism patients and 17 patients who later progressed to ophthalmopathy. The 75 to 100 discovery patients were randomly divided into training and test sets at a 7:3 ratio. In about 6 Graves' hyperthyroidism patients, the study also compared T-cell repertoires from thyroid tissue with T-cell repertoires from blood. After sampling, hyperthyroidism patients received methimazole starting at 30 mg daily, and ophthalmopathy patients received high-dose intravenous methylprednisolone. The paper describes TCR Vbeta CDR3 sequencing of about 140 peripheral blood samples, made up of under 50 ophthalmopathy patients, some 76 hyperthyroidism patients and 17 progressor patients.

A patient counted as having stable Graves' hyperthyroidism if no progression to ophthalmopathy occurred over 18 months of follow-up. The hyperthyroidism patients were between 18 and 65 years old and newly diagnosed, with a disease duration of less than 2 months. Patients with uncontrolled infections, other autoimmune diseases, pregnancy or lactation were excluded. Diagnoses were established on the basis of clinical symptoms, serum thyroxine and TRAb, thyroid ultrasound, and orbital computed tomography. Ficoll-Paque density gradient centrifugation was used to isolate PBMCs from around 10 ml of fresh peripheral blood. Total RNA was extracted using Trizol reagent, and RNA quality was assessed on an Agilent 2100 Bioanalyzer. TCR beta CDR3 regions were amplified from RNA transcripts. For the first round of RT-PCR on the TCR CDR3, the HTBI primer set was used together with the Qiagen OneStep RT-PCR kit. Libraries were constructed in a second round of multiplex PCR, after which size selection and purification were performed. Paired-end sequencing of the libraries was performed with 100 bp reads on an Illumina HiSeq2000. The study's processing was this. SOAPnuke was used to process the raw data, removing reads that contained adapters or uncalled bases, had a mean Phred below 15, or lacked an exact match to the constant primer or identifier. COPE v1.2.5 was used to merge the high-quality paired reads, and each unique nucleotide sequence was defined as a clonotype. Clonotypes were aligned to IMGT TRBV, TRBD and TRBJ reference segments using MiTCR v1.1. The analysis included only V-J combinations with a frequency above 0.0001, which together covered more than 99% of the repertoires. The TCS score was defined as F50 (clonal expansion) divided by E x V (chaos), with BLOSUM62-based TCRdist calculated between CDR3 peptides within each V-J. Welch's t-statistics and random forest reduced fewer than 600 V-J features to 13, which were used in a naive Bayes classifier (R e1071). Using fastp at Q25 and MiXCR, TCRdb reprocessed the public reads and kept productive beta chains. Each CDR3 protein appears once, grouped with its most common genes and DNA. In this record, the V and J calls reflect TCRdb's handling and not the investigators' own analysis. The sample table shows about 560,000 distinct CDR3 sequences, and approximately 15% are seen once. The ten largest clones take up around 7.8% of the sample.

What the work shows at the level of the full study, not this receptor alone: Most expanded thyroid clonotypes (frequency above 0.001) were also detected in blood, suggesting blood repertoires may reflect thyroid immune responses. In validation, progression to ophthalmopathy was predicted by the model with approximately 67% sensitivity and nearly 75% specificity, a median of about 6.8 months before onset. Sample size was not statistically predetermined, and blinding of investigators to group allocation was not performed. In cross-validation, a model built on a 13 V-J signature told ophthalmopathy apart from stable hyperthyroidism with 87.88% sensitivity and roughly 83% specificity, and in testing the same model reached 80%/75%.

This receptor was taken from a woman aged 30 to 39 with Graves' hyperthyroidism. The chain uses TRBV28 and TRBJ2-1; 6 matching bases give a weak D call of TRBD2. The sample taken for sequencing was blood. At the DNA level, the sequence is TGTGCCAGCAGTTTGTTTAGCGGAGCCCTCAATGAGCAGTTCTTC. The resulting protein is CASSLFSGALNEQFF. The full variable domain, with segments outside the CDR3 supplied by the reference TRBV28 and TRBJ2-1 proteins, appears as DVKVTQSSRYLVKRTGEKVFLECVQDMDHENMFWYRQDPGLGLRLIYFSYDVKMKEKGDIPEGYSVSREKKERFSLILESASTNQTSMYLCASSLFSGALNEQFFGPGTRLTVL.